This TCR beta chain appears in the sequencing data of a study of early T cells in non-severe SARS-CoV-2 infection. Regarding the study as a whole: The study's VDJdb matching favored anti-spike CD8 responses and missed private and CD4 specificities.

TCRdb re-analysed the 5' RACE reads in MiXCR, keeping a single row per CDR3 protein. The sample has 55,000 to 70,000 distinct CDR3 sequences, roughly 4.8% seen once; the top ten hold roughly 3.6%. This clonotype was observed a handful of times. The target antigen is unknown. The source was whole blood, collected at baseline. This TCR came from an adult who was a healthcare worker with PCR-confirmed SARS-CoV-2 infection or an uninfected control (not recorded which). The donor label of this sample is uncertain.

CDR3 nucleotides: TGTGCCAGCAGCCGACAGCTCCAAGAGACCCAGTACTTC. Residues: CASSRQLQETQYF. The chain uses TRBV11-1 and TRBJ2-5; D may be TRBD1 (5 bases). Trimming took off 5 bases at V and 1 base at J, with 8 bases between the two ends. The germline CDR1 and CDR2 sequences are SGHAT and FQDESV (reference sequence). The CDR3 is 13 amino acids.